This T cell receptor (beta chain) was recovered during a study of blood T cells in healthy people across ages. For the second PCR, which ran for about 6 to 11 cycles, a sample-barcoded 5' primer and a J-beta primer mix were used. Each CDR3 protein is one row after TCRdb ran MiXCR on the 5' RACE reads. This sample carries about 780,000 distinct CDR3 sequences, approximately 67% of them seen once, and the ten largest clones take 28%. Study-wide results and limits: Strongly correlated with naive T cell percentage was TCR beta diversity.

V was clipped by 2 bases and J by 7 bases; unmatched bases: 20. CDR3 size: 19 residues. From germline, CDR1 is SGHTA and CDR2 FQGNSA. Details on this clonotype: The antigen is undetermined.

What was sequenced was blood. The rearrangement uses TRBV7-2 and TRBJ2-5; 9 bases match TRBD2. The receptor's source is a man aged 30-40 years in good health. CDR3 nucleotides: TGTGCCAGCAGCTTACAGGGGGGGTGGCTAGCGGGGCTACTCGGGACCCAGTACTTC. Amino acid sequence: CASSLQGGWLAGLLGTQYF. Looking up the rest from reference TRBV7-2 and TRBJ2-5 gives the full variable domain: GAGVSQSPSNKVTEKGKDVELRCDPISGHTALYWYRQSLGQGLEFLIYFQGNSAPDKSGLPSDRFSAERTGGSVSTLTIQRTQQEDSAVYLCASSLQGGWLAGLLGTQYFGPGTRLLVL.